This passage covers 4 T cell receptor beta chains from one sample sequenced in a study of shared clonotypes between healthy human individuals (dated by TCRdb to 2019 to 2021). Receptor libraries were prepared by the immunoSEQ multiplex PCR assay. TCRdb's version of the immuneACCESS table is confined to in-frame rearrangements and falls short of the full clone set. An unresolved V gene accounts for under half of the shortfall where checked; the remainder is of unknown origin. This sample lists approximately 2.4 million clones; around 95% were detected once. The ten largest make up less than 0.15% of the sample. The material sequenced was naive CD4+ T cells sorted from blood. The cell subset or site tag for this specimen amounts to: CD45RA+ positively selected. Receptor source: a man younger than 35 in good health.

The sample holds one count of this clone. V gene TRBV10-1 combines with J gene TRBJ2-7, with 7 bases lining up with TRBD2. The germline CDR1 and CDR2 sequences are WNHNN and SYGVQD (reference sequence). V lost 0 bases to trimming and J lost 3 bases; unmatched junction nucleotides: 5. The CDR3 extends over 15 amino acids. This chain's CDR3 is CASSESGRERYEQYF. The CDR3 DNA reads TGCGCCAGCAGTGAGTCGGGGCGGGAGCGCTACGAGCAGTACTTC.

CDR3 nucleotide sequence: TGCGCCAGCCGCGGAACCCCGGAGACCGGGGAGCTGTTTTTT. Amino acid sequence: CASRGTPETGELFF. The chain couples TRBV5-1 to TRBJ2-2, with D hard to call. The CDR3 totals 14 residues. The V gene's germline CDR1 is SGHRS and CDR2 YFSETQ. V was shortened by 7 bases and J by 5 bases, with 15 bases between the two germline ends.

V and J are TRBV19 and TRBJ1-5, with a weak D call TRBD1 (5 bases). CDR3 length: 14 residues. The germline V and J ends were trimmed by 3 bases and 5 bases, with 11 bases remaining between them. Per germline, CDR1 LNHDA and CDR2 SQIVND (reference sequence). Here the CDR3 reads CASSIPGTHQPQHF. The CDR3 DNA reads TGTGCCAGTAGTATCCCCGGGACCCATCAGCCCCAGCATTTT.

The chain is built from TRBV28 and TRBJ2-1; 12 bases fit TRBD2. Germline CDR1 reads MDHEN; CDR2 reads SYDVKM. J lost 2 bases, V lost 10 bases, and 6 bases had no gene match. The CDR3 has 15 residues. The CDR3 reads CATTTSGGPYNEQFF. As DNA, the CDR3 is TGTGCCACCACGACTAGCGGGGGACCCTACAATGAGCAGTTCTTC.